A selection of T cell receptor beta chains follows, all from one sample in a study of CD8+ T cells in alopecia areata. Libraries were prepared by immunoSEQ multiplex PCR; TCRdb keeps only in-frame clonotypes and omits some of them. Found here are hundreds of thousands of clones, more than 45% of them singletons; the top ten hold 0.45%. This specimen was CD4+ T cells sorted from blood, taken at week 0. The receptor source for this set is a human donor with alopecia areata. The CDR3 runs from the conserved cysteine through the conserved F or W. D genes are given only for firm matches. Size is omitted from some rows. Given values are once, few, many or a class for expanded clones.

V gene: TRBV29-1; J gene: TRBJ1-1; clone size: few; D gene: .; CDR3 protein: CSVKLNTEAFF; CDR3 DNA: TGCAGCGTAAAATTGAACACTGAAGCTTTCTTT
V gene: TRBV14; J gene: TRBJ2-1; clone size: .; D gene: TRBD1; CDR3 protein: CASRDRGPSSYNEQFF; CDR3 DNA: TGTGCCAGCAGGGACAGGGGGCCGAGCTCCTACAATGAGCAGTTCTTC
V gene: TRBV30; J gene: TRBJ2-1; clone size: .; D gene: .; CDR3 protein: CAWSGRVRHNEQFF; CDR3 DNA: TGTGCCTGGAGTGGCCGGGTCCGACACAATGAGCAGTTCTTC
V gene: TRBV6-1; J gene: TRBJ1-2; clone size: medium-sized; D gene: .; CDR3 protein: CASFVEPYVYTF; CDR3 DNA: TGTGCCAGCTTCGTGGAGCCTTATGTCTACACCTTC
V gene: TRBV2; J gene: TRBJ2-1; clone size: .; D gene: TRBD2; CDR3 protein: CASLLAGGSVGNEQFF; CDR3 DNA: TGTGCCAGCCTTTTAGCGGGAGGGTCCGTAGGCAATGAGCAGTTCTTC
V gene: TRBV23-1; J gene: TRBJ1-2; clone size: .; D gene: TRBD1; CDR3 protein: CASIGGVYGYTF; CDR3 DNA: TGCGCCAGCATAGGGGGCGTCTATGGCTACACCTTC
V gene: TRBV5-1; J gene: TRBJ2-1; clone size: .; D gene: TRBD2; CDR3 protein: CASSRTSGVDNEQFF; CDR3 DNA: TGCGCCAGCAGCCGGACTAGCGGGGTTGACAATGAGCAGTTCTTC
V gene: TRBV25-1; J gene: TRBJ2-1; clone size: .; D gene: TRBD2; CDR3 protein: CASSETGTNNNEQFF; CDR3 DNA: TGTGCCAGCAGTGAAACCGGGACTAATAACAATGAGCAGTTCTTC
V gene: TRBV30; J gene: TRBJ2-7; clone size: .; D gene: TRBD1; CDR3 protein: CAWSVLAGGRDEQYF; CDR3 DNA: TGTGCCTGGAGTGTACTGGCAGGGGGAAGGGACGAGCAGTACTTC
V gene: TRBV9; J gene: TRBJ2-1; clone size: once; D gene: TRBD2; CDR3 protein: CASSVRTSGPVGEQFF; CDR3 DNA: TGTGCCAGCAGCGTCAGGACTAGCGGGCCAGTAGGTGAGCAGTTCTTC
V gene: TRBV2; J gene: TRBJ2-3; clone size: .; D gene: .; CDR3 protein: CASKIVTDTQYF; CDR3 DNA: TGTGCCAGCAAAATAGTAACAGATACGCAGTATTTT
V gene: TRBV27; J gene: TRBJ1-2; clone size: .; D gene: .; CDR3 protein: CASSFQPNYGYTF; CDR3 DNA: TGTGCCAGCAGTTTTCAGCCTAACTATGGCTACACCTTC
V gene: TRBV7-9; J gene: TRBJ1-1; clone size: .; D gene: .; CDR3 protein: CASSSFGDTEAFF; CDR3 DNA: TGTGCCAGCAGTTCGTTTGGGGACACTGAAGCTTTCTTT
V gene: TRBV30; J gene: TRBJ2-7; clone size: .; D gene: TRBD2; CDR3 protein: CAWSGTSGSSYEQYF; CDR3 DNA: TGTGCCTGGAGTGGGACTAGCGGGAGCTCCTACGAGCAGTACTTC
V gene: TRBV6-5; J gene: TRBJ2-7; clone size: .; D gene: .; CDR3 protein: CASSPHRERNEQYF; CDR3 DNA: TGTGCCAGCAGCCCGCACAGGGAGCGCAACGAGCAGTACTTC
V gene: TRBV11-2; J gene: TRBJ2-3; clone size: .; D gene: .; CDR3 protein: CASSIPFDLTTDTQYF; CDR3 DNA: TGTGCCAGCAGTATCCCCTTTGACTTAACCACAGATACGCAGTATTTT
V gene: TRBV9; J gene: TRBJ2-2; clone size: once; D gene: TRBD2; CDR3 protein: CASSVTSGRTGELFF; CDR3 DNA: TGTGCCAGCAGCGTAACTAGCGGGCGGACCGGGGAGCTGTTTTTT
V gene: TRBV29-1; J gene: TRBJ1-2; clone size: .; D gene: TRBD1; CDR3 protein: CSVDTGASSYGYTF; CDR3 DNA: TGCAGCGTGGATACAGGGGCCAGTAGCTATGGCTACACCTTC
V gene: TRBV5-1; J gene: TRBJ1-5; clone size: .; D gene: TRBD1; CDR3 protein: CASSLDRQGGQPQHF; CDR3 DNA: TGCGCCAGCAGCTTGGATAGACAGGGGGGACAGCCCCAGCATTTT
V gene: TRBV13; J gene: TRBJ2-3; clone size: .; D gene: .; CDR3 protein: CASSLAPRDGEDTQYF; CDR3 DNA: TGTGCCAGCAGCTTAGCCCCTCGGGATGGGGAGGATACGCAGTATTTT
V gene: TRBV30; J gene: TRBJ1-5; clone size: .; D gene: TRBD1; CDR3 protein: CAWSARQGWNQPQHF; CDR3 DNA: TGTGCCTGGAGTGCCCGACAGGGCTGGAATCAGCCCCAGCATTTT
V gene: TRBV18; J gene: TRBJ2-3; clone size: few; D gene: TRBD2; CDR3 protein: CASSQGLSTDTQYF; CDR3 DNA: TGTGCCAGCTCACAGGGACTAAGCACAGATACGCAGTATTTT
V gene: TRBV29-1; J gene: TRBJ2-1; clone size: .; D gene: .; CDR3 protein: CSVERGSSNEQFF; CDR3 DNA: TGCAGCGTTGAAAGGGGGAGTTCGAATGAGCAGTTCTTC
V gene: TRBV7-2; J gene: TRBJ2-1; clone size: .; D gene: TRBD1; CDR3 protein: CASSTATGTSYNEQFF; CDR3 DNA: TGTGCCAGCAGCACCGCGACAGGGACCTCCTACAATGAGCAGTTCTTC
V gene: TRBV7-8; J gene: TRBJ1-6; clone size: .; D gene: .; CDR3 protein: CASSKGTDNSPLHF; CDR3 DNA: TGTGCCAGCAGCAAAGGGACGGACAATTCACCCCTCCACTTT
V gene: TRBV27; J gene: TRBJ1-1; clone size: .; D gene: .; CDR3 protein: CASRQRGLPNTEAFF; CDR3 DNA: TGTGCCAGCAGGCAACGGGGACTTCCGAACACTGAAGCTTTCTTT
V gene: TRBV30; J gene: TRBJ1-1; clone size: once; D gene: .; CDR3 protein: CAWSGTEAFF; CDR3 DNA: TGTGCCTGGAGTGGAACAGAAGCTTTCTTT
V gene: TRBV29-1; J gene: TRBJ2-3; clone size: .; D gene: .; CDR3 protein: CSVEEGWENTDTQYF; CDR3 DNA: TGCAGCGTTGAAGAGGGGTGGGAGAACACAGATACGCAGTATTTT
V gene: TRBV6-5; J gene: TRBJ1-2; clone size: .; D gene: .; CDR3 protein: CASRAGNYGYTF; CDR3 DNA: TGTGCCAGCAGGGCAGGGAACTATGGCTACACCTTC
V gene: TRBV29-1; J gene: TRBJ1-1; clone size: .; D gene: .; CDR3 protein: CSVASLTMNTEAFF; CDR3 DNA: TGCAGCGTTGCGTCACTCACCATGAACACTGAAGCTTTCTTT
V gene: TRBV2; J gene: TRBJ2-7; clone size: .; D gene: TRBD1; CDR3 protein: CASLQGDWYEQYF; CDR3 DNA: TGTGCCAGCCTGCAGGGGGATTGGTACGAGCAGTACTTC
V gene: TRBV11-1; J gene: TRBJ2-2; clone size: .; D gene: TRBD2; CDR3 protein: CASSLGVLADTGELFF; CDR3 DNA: TGTGCCAGCAGCTTAGGGGTACTAGCGGACACCGGGGAGCTGTTTTTT
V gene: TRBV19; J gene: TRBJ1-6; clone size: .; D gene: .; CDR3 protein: CASSTYTVAESSPLHF; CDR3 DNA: TGTGCCAGTAGTACGTACACCGTTGCGGAGAGTTCACCCCTCCACTTT
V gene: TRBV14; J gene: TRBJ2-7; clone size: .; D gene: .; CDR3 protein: CASSQDLAYEQYF; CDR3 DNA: TGTGCCAGCAGCCAAGATTTGGCCTACGAGCAGTACTTC
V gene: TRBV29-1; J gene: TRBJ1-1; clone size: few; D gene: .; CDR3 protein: CSVGGQGTEAFF; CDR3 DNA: TGCAGCGTTGGGGGCCAGGGAACTGAAGCTTTCTTT
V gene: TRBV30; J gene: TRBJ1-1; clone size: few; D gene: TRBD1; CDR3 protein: CAWSPRGGRNTEAFF; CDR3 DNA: TGTGCCTGGAGCCCCAGGGGGGGTCGGAACACTGAAGCTTTCTTT
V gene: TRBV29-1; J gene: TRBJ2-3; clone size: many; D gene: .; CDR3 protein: CSVEDRLKAPRDF; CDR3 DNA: TGCAGCGTTGAAGATCGTCTGAAGGCCCCCCGGGATTTT
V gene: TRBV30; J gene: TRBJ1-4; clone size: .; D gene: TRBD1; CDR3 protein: CAWSVTGGVDEKLFF; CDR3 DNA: TGTGCCTGGAGCGTCACAGGGGGCGTTGATGAAAAACTGTTTTTT
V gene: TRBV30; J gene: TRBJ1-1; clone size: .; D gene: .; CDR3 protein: CAQRRGRERAEAFF; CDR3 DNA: TGTGCCCAGAGGAGGGGCAGGGAAAGAGCTGAAGCTTTCTTT
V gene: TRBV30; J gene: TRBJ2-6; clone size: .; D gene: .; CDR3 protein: CAWNRGSSGANVLTF; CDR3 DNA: TGTGCCTGGAATCGAGGGAGCTCTGGGGCCAACGTCCTGACTTTC
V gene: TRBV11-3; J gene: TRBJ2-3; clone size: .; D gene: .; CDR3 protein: CASSLGRSADTQYF; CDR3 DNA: TGTGCCAGCAGCCTCGGGCGGTCGGCAGATACGCAGTATTTT
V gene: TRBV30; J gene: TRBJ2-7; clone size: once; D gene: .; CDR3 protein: CAFLKGRGEQYF; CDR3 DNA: TGTGCCTTCCTGAAGGGCAGGGGCGAGCAGTACTTC
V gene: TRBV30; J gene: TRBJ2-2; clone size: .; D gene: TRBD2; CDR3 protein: CAWSVAGGNTGELFF; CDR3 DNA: TGTGCCTGGAGTGTAGCGGGGGGGAACACCGGGGAGCTGTTTTTT
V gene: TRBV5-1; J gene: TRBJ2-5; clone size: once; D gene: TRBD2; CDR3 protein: CASRSGLAGVGETQYF; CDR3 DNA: TGCGCCAGCAGATCGGGACTAGCGGGAGTCGGGGAGACCCAGTACTTC
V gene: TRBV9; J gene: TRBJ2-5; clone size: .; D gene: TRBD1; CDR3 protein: CASSVLTGAQETQYF; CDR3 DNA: TGTGCCAGCAGCGTACTGACAGGGGCCCAAGAGACCCAGTACTTC
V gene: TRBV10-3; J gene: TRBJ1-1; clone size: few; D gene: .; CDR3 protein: CAIRPPGQNTEAFF; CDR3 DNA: TGTGCCATCAGGCCCCCCGGGCAGAACACTGAAGCTTTCTTT
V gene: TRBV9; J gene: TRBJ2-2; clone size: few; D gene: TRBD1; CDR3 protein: CASSLGQGATGELFF; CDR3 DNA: TGTGCCAGCAGCCTGGGACAGGGGGCCACCGGGGAGCTGTTTTTT
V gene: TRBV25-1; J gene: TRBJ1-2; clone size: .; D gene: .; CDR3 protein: CASSATHRAGGYTF; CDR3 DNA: TGTGCCAGCAGTGCGACCCACAGGGCGGGTGGCTACACCTTC
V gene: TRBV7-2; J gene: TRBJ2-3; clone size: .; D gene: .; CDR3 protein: CASSLTGQTTDTQYF; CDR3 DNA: TGTGCCAGCAGCTTAACGGGGCAGACCACAGATACGCAGTATTTT
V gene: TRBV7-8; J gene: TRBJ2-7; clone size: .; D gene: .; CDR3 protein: CASSFGTLSSYEQYF; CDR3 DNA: TGTGCCAGCAGCTTCGGGACTCTCAGCTCCTACGAGCAGTACTTC
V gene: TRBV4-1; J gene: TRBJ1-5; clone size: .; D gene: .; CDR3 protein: CASSQSGARGNQPQHF; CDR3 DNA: TGCGCCAGCAGCCAATCAGGTGCTCGCGGGAATCAGCCCCAGCATTTT
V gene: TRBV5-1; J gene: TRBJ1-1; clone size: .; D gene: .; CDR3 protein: CASRRYPQGANTEAFF; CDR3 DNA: TGCGCCAGCAGAAGGTACCCCCAGGGAGCGAACACTGAAGCTTTCTTT
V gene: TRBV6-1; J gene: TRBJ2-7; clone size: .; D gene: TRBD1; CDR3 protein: CASSEPPGQGADEQYF; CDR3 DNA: TGTGCCAGCAGTGAACCACCGGGACAGGGGGCAGACGAGCAGTACTTC
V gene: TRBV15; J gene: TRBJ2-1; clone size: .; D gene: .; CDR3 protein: CATSRAPARASYNEQFF; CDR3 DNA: TGTGCCACCAGCAGAGCCCCCGCCAGGGCCTCCTACAATGAGCAGTTCTTC
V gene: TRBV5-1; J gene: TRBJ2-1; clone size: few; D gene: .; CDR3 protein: CASSEEGRQFF; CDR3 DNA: TGCGCCAGCAGCGAGGAGGGCCGGCAGTTCTTC